This TCR beta chain comes out of a study of T cell repertoires in cytomegalovirus infection. TCRdb fed the reads into MiXCR, producing one record per CDR3 protein. Seen here are 680,000 or so distinct CDR3 sequences, 30% to 40% observed once, and the top ten hold around a sixth. This clonotype was counted only a few times. Its antigen is not known. Regarding the study as a whole: Within the response measured ex vivo, HLA-C-restricted CMV-specific TCR beta clonotypes were dominant.

Germline V gives CDR1 SGHRS, CDR2 YFSETQ. The CDR3 covers 14 residues. The ends lost 4 bases at V and 5 bases at J; junction bases unmatched: 5. The rearrangement joins TRBV5-1 to TRBJ1-4, with 7 nucleotides matching TRBD1. This sample comprised cultured PBMCs, obtained from culture after CMV antigen stimulation. The source of this sequence is a human donor in good health (CMV status not recorded). Some clones in this sample may be carry-over from other donors' samples. Written as DNA, the CDR3 is TGCGCCAGCAGCGGGGGACAGCAAAATGAAAAACTGTTTTTT. Translation: CASSGGQQNEKLFF.